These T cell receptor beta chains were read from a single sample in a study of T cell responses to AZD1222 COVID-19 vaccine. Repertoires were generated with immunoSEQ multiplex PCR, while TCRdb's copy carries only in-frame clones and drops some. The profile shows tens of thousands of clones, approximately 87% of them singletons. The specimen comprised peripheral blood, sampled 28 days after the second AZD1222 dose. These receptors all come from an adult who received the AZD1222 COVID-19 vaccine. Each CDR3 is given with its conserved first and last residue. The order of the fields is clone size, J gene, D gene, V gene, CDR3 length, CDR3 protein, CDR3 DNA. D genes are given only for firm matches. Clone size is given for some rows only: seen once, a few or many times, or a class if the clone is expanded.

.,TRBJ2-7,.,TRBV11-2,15,CASSARRDLLSEQYF,TGTGCCAGCAGCGCTAGGAGGGACTTATTGAGCGAGCAGTACTTC
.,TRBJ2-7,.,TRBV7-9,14,CASSLPGSFYEQYF,TGTGCCAGCAGCTTACCGGGCAGCTTCTACGAGCAGTACTTC
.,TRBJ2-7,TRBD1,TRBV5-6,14,CASSLLQGAYEQYF,TGTGCCAGCAGCTTGCTGCAGGGGGCCTACGAGCAGTACTTC
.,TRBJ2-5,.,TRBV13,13,CASSLGRAGTQYF,TGTGCCAGCAGCTTAGGACGGGCGGGGACCCAGTACTTC
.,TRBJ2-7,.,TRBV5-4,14,CASSLGQGNYEQYF,TGTGCCAGCAGCTTGGGGCAGGGGAACTACGAGCAGTACTTC
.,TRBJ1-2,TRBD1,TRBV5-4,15,CASSLNPGQDNGYTF,TGTGCCAGCAGCCTGAACCCGGGACAGGACAATGGCTACACCTTC
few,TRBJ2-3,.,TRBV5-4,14,CASSLDRWGDTQYF,TGTGCCAGCAGCTTGGACCGGTGGGGAGATACGCAGTATTTT
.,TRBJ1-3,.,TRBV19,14,CASRIQGGRNTIYF,TGTGCCAGTAGGATACAGGGAGGCCGAAACACCATATATTTT
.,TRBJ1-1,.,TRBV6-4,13,CASSVGGGTEAFF,TGTGCCAGCAGTGTCGGGGGGGGGACTGAAGCTTTCTTT
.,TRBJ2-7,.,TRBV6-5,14,CASSPAQVGYEQYF,TGTGCCAGCAGTCCCGCGCAGGTTGGGTACGAGCAGTACTTC
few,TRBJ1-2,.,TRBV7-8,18,CASSFSAQFYGSNYGYTF,TGTGCCAGCAGCTTCTCCGCCCAATTCTACGGCTCTAACTATGGCTACACCTTC
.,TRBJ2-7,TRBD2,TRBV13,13,CASSLSGVREQYF,TGTGCCAGCAGCTTAAGCGGGGTGAGGGAGCAGTACTTC
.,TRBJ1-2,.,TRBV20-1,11,CITGDNYGYTF,TGCATTACGGGAGATAACTATGGCTACACCTTC
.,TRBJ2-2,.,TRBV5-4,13,CASTRGGIGELFF,TGTGCCAGCACCCGTGGGGGGATCGGGGAGCTGTTTTTT
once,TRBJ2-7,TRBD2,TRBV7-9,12,CASSGVAGEQYF,TGTGCCAGCAGCGGAGTAGCGGGAGAGCAGTACTTC